The 17 T cell receptor beta chains in this list originate from one sample, sequenced in a study of blood T cells in healthy people across ages. A second PCR, run for about 7 to 11 cycles, used a sample-barcoded 5' primer plus a J-beta primer mix. TCRdb redid the calling of the 5' RACE reads with MiXCR, one entry per CDR3 protein. The table includes roughly 1.5 million distinct CDR3 sequences, 35% to 45% detected once. Sequencing was performed on blood. The receptor set was obtained from a woman between 18 and 30 years old in good health.

The gene calls are TRBV6-2 or TRBV6-3 and TRBJ2-3; 7 positions match TRBD2. Germline values: CDR1 MNHEY, CDR2 SVGEGT. The CDR3 has 15 amino acids. The ends lost 0 bases at V and 5 bases at J; junction bases unmatched: 5. CDR3 sequence: CASSYSAGDEDTQYF. CDR3 coding DNA: TGTGCCAGCAGTTACTCGGCGGGGGACGAAGATACGCAGTATTTT.

V and J are TRBV10-3 and TRBJ1-1; D is unresolved. CDR1 is ENHRY, CDR2 SYGVKD, per germline. V gave up 5 bases and J gave up 6 bases, with 10 bases separating them. This CDR3 has 12 amino acids. The CDR3 here is CAISTLGSEAFF. DNA for the CDR3: TGTGCCATCAGTACCCTTGGGTCTGAAGCTTTCTTT.

This rearrangement joins TRBV28 to TRBJ2-7, with D hard to call. V lost 6 bases and J 0 bases, leaving 12 bases between the germline ends. Germline V lookup: CDR1 MDHEN, CDR2 SYDVKM. This CDR3 spans 14 amino acids. The CDR3 coding sequence is TGTGCCAGCAGAGAGACTCACGCCTCCTACGAGCAGTACTTC. It encodes CASRETHASYEQYF.

This clonotype showed up many times. The chain joins TRBV6-5 to TRBJ2-3, with D unclear. V was trimmed by 8 bases and J by 5 bases, leaving 20 bases between them. The CDR3 consists of 15 residues. Germline V gives CDR1 MNHEY, CDR2 SVGAGI. CDR3 amino acids: CASSPGLGIRDTQYF. In DNA, the CDR3 is TGTGCCAGCTCCCCGGGTTTGGGGATCAGAGATACGCAGTATTTT.

The table lists this clonotype with a few counts. The chain has TRBV10-3 and TRBJ2-5; D unclear. Germline-derived CDR1 and CDR2 are ENHRY and SYGVKD. V was pared by 2 bases and J by 4 bases, with 11 bases between. This CDR3 has 14 amino acids. Here the CDR3 reads CAISEGQILETQYF. For the CDR3, the DNA is TGTGCCATCAGTGAGGGGCAGATTCTAGAGACCCAGTACTTC.

This clonotype was seen only a few times. The gene calls are TRBV24-1 and TRBJ2-3; 9 bases map to TRBD1. The CDR3 extends over 15 amino acids. Germline V lookup: CDR1 KGHDR, CDR2 SFDVKD. The J segment lost 6 bases and the V segment lost 4 bases, leaving 7 bases of the junction unmatched. CDR3 in amino acids: CATSEPGTGRDTQYF. CDR3 nucleotide sequence: TGTGCCACCAGTGAACCTGGGACAGGGAGGGATACGCAGTATTTT.

V and J are TRBV20-1 and TRBJ1-1; D may be TRBD1 (5 bases). Trimming cost V 6 bases and J 8 bases, with 16 bases left between them. The germline V gene encodes CDR1 DFQATT and CDR2 SNEGSKA (reference sequence). CDR3 length: 12 amino acids. CDR3 residues: CSAPPGTTEAFF. The CDR3, as DNA: TGCAGTGCCCCCCCAGGGACTACGGAAGCTTTCTTT.

This clonotype was seen only a few times. This could be a read error, since a much larger clone is one nucleotide away. The chain couples TRBV7-9 to TRBJ2-7; D remains unclear. Germline CDR1 is SEHNR and CDR2 is FQNEAQ (reference sequence). Deletions cut 4 bases from V and 3 bases from J, with 4 bases between. The CDR3 runs to 11 residues. The CDR3 spells CASSYHYEQYF. As DNA, the CDR3 is TGTGCCAGCAGCTACCACTACGAGCAGTACTTC. The entire variable domain, with the rest obtained from reference TRBV7-9 and TRBJ2-7, is as follows: DTGVSQNPRHKITKRGQNVTFRCDPISEHNRLYWYRQTLGQGPEFLTYFQNEAQLEKSRLLSDRFSAERPKGSFSTLEIQRTEQGDSAMYLCASSYHYEQYFGPGTRLTVT.

This clonotype occurred a few times. This rearrangement joins TRBV4-1 to TRBJ2-1; possible D gene TRBD1, 6 bases. CDR1 is MGHRA, CDR2 YSYEKL, per germline. Trimming left V 8 bases short and J 9 bases short, with 23 bases between. CDR3 length: 15 amino acids. This chain's CDR3 is CASRKPGDRLFEQFF. In nucleotides, the CDR3 is TGCGCCAGCCGCAAACCAGGGGACCGTCTTTTTGAGCAGTTCTTC.

V usage is TRBV6-1 and J usage is TRBJ2-7, with 7 bases identical to TRBD1. This CDR3 has 15 residues. The J segment lost 2 bases and the V segment lost 2 bases, leaving 6 bases of the junction unmatched. Looked up from germline, CDR1 is MNHNS and CDR2 is SASEGT. The CDR3 loop reads CASSEKDRLAYEQYF. The CDR3 nucleotides read TGTGCCAGCAGTGAAAAGGACAGGTTGGCCTACGAGCAGTACTTC.

Only a few counts were recorded for this clonotype. V and J are TRBV11-2 and TRBJ2-1, with D possibly TRBD2 on 6 matching bases. Germline-derived CDR1 and CDR2 are SGHAT and FQNNGV. The CDR3 is made up of 16 amino acids. Deletions cut 1 base from V and 3 bases from J, with 13 bases between. CDR3 protein: CASSLGEGTDYNEQFF. In DNA form, the CDR3 reads TGTGCCAGCAGCTTAGGTGAAGGGACTGACTACAATGAGCAGTTCTTC.

This chain uses TRBV29-1 with TRBJ1-5, with D unresolved. In germline, CDR1 is SQVTM, CDR2 ANQGSEA. V lost 7 bases, J lost 4 bases, and 11 bases lay in between. The CDR3 has 12 amino acids. The CDR3 protein is CSANVANQPQHF. Here the CDR3 DNA reads TGCAGCGCCAACGTAGCTAATCAGCCCCAGCATTTT.

This chain connects TRBV20-1 to TRBJ2-2; 7 bases are shared with TRBD1. V lost 6 bases to trimming and J lost 2 bases; unmatched junction nucleotides: 6. The CDR3 is made up of 14 amino acids. CDR1 is DFQATT and CDR2 is SNEGSKA in the germline V gene (reference sequence). The CDR3 bases are TGCAGTGCCACTAGACAGGGAAACACCGGGGAGCTGTTTTTT. It yields the protein CSATRQGNTGELFF.

CDR3 amino acids: CSARAHGSRDYGYTF. The CDR3, as DNA: TGCAGTGCTAGAGCCCACGGGTCAAGGGACTATGGCTACACCTTC. The chain is built from TRBV20-1 and TRBJ1-2; D ambiguous. The V end was cut by 1 base, the J end by 3 bases, with 15 bases between. CDR1 DFQATT and CDR2 SNEGSKA come from the germline V gene (reference sequence). This CDR3 is 15 amino acids long.

This clonotype was seen a few times. V and J are TRBV7-2 and TRBJ2-1, with D uncertain. The V end lost 6 bases, the J end lost 5 bases, and 11 bases lay between the germline ends. The CDR3 has 13 amino acids. CDR1 is SGHTA and CDR2 is FQGNSA in the germline V gene. The CDR3 sequence: CASRPLINNEQFF. The DNA of the CDR3 is TGTGCCAGCAGACCACTCATTAACAATGAGCAGTTCTTC.

This clonotype was picked up a small number of times. V is TRBV7-9 and J is TRBJ2-5; 9 bases are shared with TRBD2. Unmatched junction bases numbered 5, after V lost 3 bases and J lost 3 bases. The CDR3 loop spans 15 amino acids. Germline V lookup: CDR1 SEHNR, CDR2 FQNEAQ (reference sequence). The DNA of the CDR3 is TGTGCCAGCAGCTTCGGGACTAGCTTGGAAGAGACCCAGTACTTC. This translates into CASSFGTSLEETQYF.

The chain is built from TRBV28 and TRBJ1-4; 8 nucleotides agree with TRBD1. Germline loops: CDR1 MDHEN, CDR2 SYDVKM. The CDR3 has 15 amino acids. V lost 6 bases, J lost 0 bases, and 3 bases stayed unmatched. DNA of the CDR3: TGTGCCAGCAGACCACAGGGGGCAACTAATGAAAAACTGTTTTTT. Amino acid sequence: CASRPQGATNEKLFF. Drawing the rest from reference TRBV28 and TRBJ1-4, the complete variable domain is DVKVTQSSRYLVKRTGEKVFLECVQDMDHENMFWYRQDPGLGLRLIYFSYDVKMKEKGDIPEGYSVSREKKERFSLILESASTNQTSMYLCASRPQGATNEKLFFGSGTQLSVL.